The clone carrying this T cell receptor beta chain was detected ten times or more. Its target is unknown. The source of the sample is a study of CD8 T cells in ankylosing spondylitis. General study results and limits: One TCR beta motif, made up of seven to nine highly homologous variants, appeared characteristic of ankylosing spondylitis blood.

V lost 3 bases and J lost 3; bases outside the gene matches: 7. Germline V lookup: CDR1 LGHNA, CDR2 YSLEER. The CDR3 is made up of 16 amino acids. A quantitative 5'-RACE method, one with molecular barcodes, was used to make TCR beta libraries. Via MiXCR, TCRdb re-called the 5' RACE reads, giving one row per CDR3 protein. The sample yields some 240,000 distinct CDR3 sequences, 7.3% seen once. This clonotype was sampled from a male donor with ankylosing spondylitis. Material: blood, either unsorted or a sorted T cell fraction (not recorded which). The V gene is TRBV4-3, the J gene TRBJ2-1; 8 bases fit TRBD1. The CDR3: CASSHITGGVYNEQFF. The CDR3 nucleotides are TGCGCCAGCAGCCACATAACAGGGGGTGTCTACAATGAGCAGTTCTTC.